A selection of T cell receptor beta chains follows, all from one sample in a study of Ad26.COV2.S vaccination and SARS-CoV-2 variants. Sequencing was performed with immunoSEQ multiplex PCR; in TCRdb, only in-frame clones are kept and a portion is missing. The table includes about 350,000 clones, about nine tenths detected once. Here the sequenced sample was peripheral blood, taken in a trial of Ad26.COV2.S vaccine versus placebo. These receptors all stem from a person aged 18-60 years who received the Ad26.COV2.S COVID-19 vaccine or a placebo. The CDR3 runs from the conserved cysteine through the conserved F or W. A D gene is named only where the DNA matches it firmly. Clone size is shown for a subset of rows, as once, few, many or a class of expanded clone.

clone_size: .
v_call: TRBV4-1
d_call: TRBD1
j_call: TRBJ2-7
cdr3_nt: TGCGCCAGCAGCCAAGAGGTACAGGGGAGTAGCTACGAGCAGTACTTC
cdr3_aa: CASSQEVQGSSYEQYF

clone_size: .
v_call: TRBV11-2
d_call: TRBD1
j_call: TRBJ2-7
cdr3_nt: TGTGCCAGCAGCTTAGTGACAGGGGGCTACGAGCAGTACTTC
cdr3_aa: CASSLVTGGYEQYF

clone_size: few
v_call: TRBV19
d_call: .
j_call: TRBJ1-1
cdr3_nt: TGTGCCAGTAGTATAGATCGCCAAAGAGGGGGAGTACGGACTGAAGCTTTCTTT
cdr3_aa: CASSIDRQRGGVRTEAFF

clone_size: .
v_call: TRBV4-1
d_call: TRBD1
j_call: TRBJ1-6
cdr3_nt: TGCGCCAGCAGCCAAGCTACAGGGGATTATAATTCACCCCTCCACTTT
cdr3_aa: CASSQATGDYNSPLHF

clone_size: .
v_call: TRBV7-3
d_call: .
j_call: TRBJ1-1
cdr3_nt: TGTGCCAGCAGCTTGTTAGAGACCGCAAACACTGAAGCTTTCTTT
cdr3_aa: CASSLLETANTEAFF

clone_size: .
v_call: TRBV9
d_call: TRBD1
j_call: TRBJ1-1
cdr3_nt: TGTGCCAGCAGCACTACGACAGGGGAGGCTGAAGCTTTCTTT
cdr3_aa: CASSTTTGEAEAFF

clone_size: .
v_call: TRBV29-1
d_call: TRBD1
j_call: TRBJ2-3
cdr3_nt: TGCAGCGTGACCATGGGACAGGTGGGCGCCGATACGCAGTATTTT
cdr3_aa: CSVTMGQVGADTQYF

clone_size: few
v_call: TRBV2
d_call: .
j_call: TRBJ1-5
cdr3_nt: TGTGCCAGCAGTGAAGCGCTTGGCAGCATTTGGCCCCAGCATTTT
cdr3_aa: CASSEALGSIWPQHF

clone_size: .
v_call: TRBV7-9
d_call: .
j_call: TRBJ1-5
cdr3_nt: TGTGCCAGCAGCTTAGCGGTGGGACACAGTAGCAATCAGCCCCAGCATTTT
cdr3_aa: CASSLAVGHSSNQPQHF

clone_size: .
v_call: TRBV24-1
d_call: TRBD1
j_call: TRBJ1-5
cdr3_nt: TGTGCCACCAGTGAAGGGACAGGGGGCAGCAATCAGCCCCAGCATTTT
cdr3_aa: CATSEGTGGSNQPQHF

clone_size: .
v_call: TRBV7-9
d_call: .
j_call: TRBJ1-2
cdr3_nt: TGTGCCAGCAGCCGCGTCGGGTTCCATGGCTACACCTTC
cdr3_aa: CASSRVGFHGYTF

clone_size: .
v_call: TRBV6-2/TRBV6-3
d_call: .
j_call: TRBJ1-3
cdr3_nt: TGTGCCAGCAGCCTAACAACTGGAAACACCATATATTTT
cdr3_aa: CASSLTTGNTIYF

clone_size: few
v_call: TRBV7-9
d_call: TRBD1
j_call: TRBJ1-1
cdr3_nt: TGTGCCAGCAGCGTCCCGGGACAGGCGAACACTGAAGCTTTCTTT
cdr3_aa: CASSVPGQANTEAFF

clone_size: .
v_call: TRBV7-8
d_call: .
j_call: TRBJ1-6
cdr3_nt: TGTGCCAGCAGCCTGGACAGTTATAATTCACCCCTCCACTTT
cdr3_aa: CASSLDSYNSPLHF

clone_size: .
v_call: TRBV6-5
d_call: .
j_call: TRBJ1-3
cdr3_nt: TGTGCCAGCAGTAGAGGGGCAAAGGCTGGAAACACCATATATTTT
cdr3_aa: CASSRGAKAGNTIYF

clone_size: .
v_call: TRBV7-8
d_call: .
j_call: TRBJ1-4
cdr3_nt: TGTGCCAGTGGCAGGGTCGTGGGTGAAAAACTGTTTTTT
cdr3_aa: CASGRVVGEKLFF

clone_size: .
v_call: TRBV7-9
d_call: .
j_call: TRBJ1-2
cdr3_nt: TGTGCCAGCAGCCATCGCCGGGACTTTACAAACTATGGCTACACCTTC
cdr3_aa: CASSHRRDFTNYGYTF

clone_size: .
v_call: TRBV6-2/TRBV6-3
d_call: .
j_call: TRBJ2-4
cdr3_nt: TGTGCCAGCAGTTACGGTAACATTCAGTACTTC
cdr3_aa: CASSYGNIQYF

clone_size: .
v_call: TRBV6-9
d_call: .
j_call: TRBJ1-5
cdr3_nt: TGTGCCAGCACCACCGAGCAGCCCCAGCATTTT
cdr3_aa: CASTTEQPQHF

clone_size: .
v_call: TRBV5-6
d_call: .
j_call: TRBJ2-6
cdr3_nt: TGTGCCAGCAGCAGACTAGTCTCTGGGGCCAACGTCCTGACTTTC
cdr3_aa: CASSRLVSGANVLTF

clone_size: few
v_call: TRBV5-1
d_call: .
j_call: TRBJ1-5
cdr3_nt: TGCGCCAGCAGCTTGGAAGGTTTGGGCAATCAGCCCCAGCATTTT
cdr3_aa: CASSLEGLGNQPQHF

clone_size: .
v_call: TRBV15
d_call: .
j_call: TRBJ2-1
cdr3_nt: TGTGCCACCAGCAGAGAGAGTAAAGCCCACTACAATGAGCAGTTCTTC
cdr3_aa: CATSRESKAHYNEQFF

clone_size: .
v_call: TRBV5-1
d_call: TRBD2
j_call: TRBJ2-2
cdr3_nt: TGCGCCAGCGGAGCGGGGGAGTACACCGGGGAGCTGTTTTTT
cdr3_aa: CASGAGEYTGELFF

clone_size: .
v_call: TRBV12-3/TRBV12-4
d_call: .
j_call: TRBJ2-1
cdr3_nt: TGTGCCAGCAGTTTGGTCCGCGGCGATGAGCAGTTCTTC
cdr3_aa: CASSLVRGDEQFF

clone_size: .
v_call: TRBV30
d_call: .
j_call: TRBJ1-1
cdr3_nt: TGTGCCTGGAGTGTTATAGGGGGTACTGAAGCTTTCTTT
cdr3_aa: CAWSVIGGTEAFF

clone_size: .
v_call: TRBV27
d_call: .
j_call: TRBJ1-5
cdr3_nt: TGTGCCAGCAGTTTACAGGGACCCTATCAGCCCCAGCATTTT
cdr3_aa: CASSLQGPYQPQHF

clone_size: .
v_call: TRBV7-3
d_call: .
j_call: TRBJ2-2
cdr3_nt: TGTGCCAGCAGCTTAGAGGGTTGGTACACCGGGGAGCTGTTTTTT
cdr3_aa: CASSLEGWYTGELFF

clone_size: .
v_call: TRBV6-5
d_call: .
j_call: TRBJ1-4
cdr3_nt: TGTGCCAGCGCCCCCGACGGGGTAGGGTCTGAAAAACTGTTTTTT
cdr3_aa: CASAPDGVGSEKLFF

clone_size: .
v_call: TRBV28
d_call: .
j_call: TRBJ2-4
cdr3_nt: TGTGCCAGCAGTCAAAGTAAAAACATTCAGTACTTC
cdr3_aa: CASSQSKNIQYF

clone_size: few
v_call: TRBV30
d_call: .
j_call: TRBJ1-2
cdr3_nt: TGTGCCTGGAGTGTAATAGGGAGCGGTGGCTACACCTTC
cdr3_aa: CAWSVIGSGGYTF

clone_size: .
v_call: TRBV28
d_call: TRBD2
j_call: TRBJ2-1
cdr3_nt: TGTGCCAGCAGTCCCTCAGCGGGAGGTACTGAGCAGTTCTTC
cdr3_aa: CASSPSAGGTEQFF

clone_size: .
v_call: TRBV9
d_call: .
j_call: TRBJ2-4
cdr3_nt: TGTGCCAGCAGCGTAGGATCTCTAGCCAAAAACATTCAGTACTTC
cdr3_aa: CASSVGSLAKNIQYF

clone_size: .
v_call: TRBV18
d_call: .
j_call: TRBJ1-1
cdr3_nt: TGTGCCAGCTCACCACCAGGACAGCTGAACACTGAAGCTTTCTTT
cdr3_aa: CASSPPGQLNTEAFF

clone_size: .
v_call: TRBV10-3
d_call: .
j_call: TRBJ1-2
cdr3_nt: TGTGCCATCAGTGAGGGCTTCAAGGCTGGCTACACCTTC
cdr3_aa: CAISEGFKAGYTF

clone_size: .
v_call: TRBV7-2
d_call: .
j_call: TRBJ1-2
cdr3_nt: TGTGCCAGCAGCTTAGATGGGGGCCAGGGTAAAGGCTACACCTTC
cdr3_aa: CASSLDGGQGKGYTF

clone_size: .
v_call: TRBV7-9
d_call: .
j_call: TRBJ1-1
cdr3_nt: TGTGCCAGCACCATCAGATACACTGAAGCTTTCTTT
cdr3_aa: CASTIRYTEAFF

clone_size: .
v_call: TRBV28
d_call: .
j_call: TRBJ1-3
cdr3_nt: TGTGCCAGCAGTTTCGGGGCAAACGACTCTGGAAACACCATATATTTT
cdr3_aa: CASSFGANDSGNTIYF

clone_size: .
v_call: TRBV6-5
d_call: .
j_call: TRBJ2-7
cdr3_nt: TGTGCCAGCAGCCGCCGGGGACTTACCTACGAGCAGTACTTC
cdr3_aa: CASSRRGLTYEQYF

clone_size: .
v_call: TRBV9
d_call: TRBD1
j_call: TRBJ1-1
cdr3_nt: TGTGCCAGCAGTACTCTAACAGGGGGCGGTGAAGCTTTCTTT
cdr3_aa: CASSTLTGGGEAFF

clone_size: .
v_call: TRBV27
d_call: TRBD2
j_call: TRBJ2-7
cdr3_nt: TGTGCCAGCAGCCCAAGGCGGGAGGGCCCCTACGAGCAGTACTTC
cdr3_aa: CASSPRREGPYEQYF

clone_size: .
v_call: TRBV5-1
d_call: TRBD1
j_call: TRBJ2-4
cdr3_nt: TGCGCCAGCAGCTTTACCGACAGGGGGGAGGACATTCAGTACTTC
cdr3_aa: CASSFTDRGEDIQYF

clone_size: .
v_call: TRBV28
d_call: .
j_call: TRBJ1-3
cdr3_nt: TGTGCCGCGTTCTCTGGAAACACCATATATTTT
cdr3_aa: CAAFSGNTIYF

clone_size: few
v_call: TRBV10-3
d_call: TRBD2
j_call: TRBJ2-7
cdr3_nt: TGTGCCATCAGTGGGGCCGGGACTAGCGGGAGCTACGAGCAGTACTTC
cdr3_aa: CAISGAGTSGSYEQYF

clone_size: .
v_call: TRBV7-3
d_call: .
j_call: TRBJ2-5
cdr3_nt: TGTGCCAGCAGCGTGGGCCTGGGGGGAGAGACCCAGTACTTC
cdr3_aa: CASSVGLGGETQYF

clone_size: .
v_call: TRBV6-6
d_call: TRBD1
j_call: TRBJ1-4
cdr3_nt: TGTGCCGGAAGGGACAGCCCAACTAATGAAAAACTGTTTTTT
cdr3_aa: CAGRDSPTNEKLFF

clone_size: .
v_call: TRBV30
d_call: TRBD1
j_call: TRBJ2-3
cdr3_nt: TGTGCCTGGATACAGGGGTCTTTGAGCACAGATACGCAGTATTTT
cdr3_aa: CAWIQGSLSTDTQYF

clone_size: .
v_call: TRBV4-3
d_call: TRBD2
j_call: TRBJ2-2
cdr3_nt: TGCGCCAGCAGCCCCAGGACTAGCGGTTCCACCGGGGAGCTGTTTTTT
cdr3_aa: CASSPRTSGSTGELFF

clone_size: .
v_call: TRBV7-2
d_call: TRBD1
j_call: TRBJ2-6
cdr3_nt: TGTGCCAGCCTTTTGACGACAGGGAAGGCCTCTGGGGCCAACGTCCTGACTTTC
cdr3_aa: CASLLTTGKASGANVLTF

clone_size: .
v_call: TRBV30
d_call: .
j_call: TRBJ2-6
cdr3_nt: TGTGCCTGGACCTCACGGGACTTCCGAAGCTCTGGGGCCAACGTCCTGACTTTC
cdr3_aa: CAWTSRDFRSSGANVLTF

clone_size: .
v_call: TRBV5-4
d_call: TRBD2
j_call: TRBJ2-7
cdr3_nt: TGTGCCAGCAGCTCGGGGGGGCGGGGTTCCTACGAGCAGTACTTC
cdr3_aa: CASSSGGRGSYEQYF

clone_size: .
v_call: TRBV3-1/TRBV3-2
d_call: .
j_call: TRBJ1-4
cdr3_nt: TGTGCCAGCACTCCAGGGCTTAATGAAAAACTGTTTTTT
cdr3_aa: CASTPGLNEKLFF

clone_size: .
v_call: TRBV6-6
d_call: .
j_call: TRBJ1-1
cdr3_nt: TGTGCCAGCAGTTATGCAGGAAACACTGAAGCTTTCTTT
cdr3_aa: CASSYAGNTEAFF

clone_size: .
v_call: TRBV7-9
d_call: TRBD1
j_call: TRBJ1-5
cdr3_nt: TGTGCCAGCAGCAGGACAGGGGGGAGCAATCAGCCCCAGCATTTT
cdr3_aa: CASSRTGGSNQPQHF

clone_size: .
v_call: TRBV9
d_call: TRBD1
j_call: TRBJ2-1
cdr3_nt: TGTGCCAGCAGCGTAGAAGGGACAGGGACATATCGTGAGCAGTTCTTC
cdr3_aa: CASSVEGTGTYREQFF

clone_size: once
v_call: TRBV19
d_call: .
j_call: TRBJ2-7
cdr3_nt: TGTGCCAGTAGTCCTCCATTGACAGTCTCCTACGAGCAGTACTTC
cdr3_aa: CASSPPLTVSYEQYF